Sequencing of this T cell receptor beta chain was carried out in a study of T-cell memory formation after mild COVID-19 (dated by TCRdb to the early 2020s). Regarding the complete study: Most TCR sequence clusters were specific to one of the two donors. In two donors, T-cell clones that expanded and contracted after mild COVID-19 were followed by sequencing TCRalpha and TCRbeta repertoires longitudinally. Two young, previously healthy adult volunteers, one female and one male, were included in the cohort. Summary of the overall study and its limitations: Clones that contracted from day 15 to 85 showed balanced CD4/CD8 phenotypes, whereas a second wave of clones that expanded from day 15 to 37 leaned towards CD4+. Whether the second-wave clones peaking on day 37 were SARS-CoV-2 specific was not confirmed. Some responding clones were found in pre-infection memory, which suggests that pre-existing cross-reactive memory T cells took part in the SARS-CoV-2 response. Contracting CD4+ clones turned up mainly in the CM and EM memory subsets, whereas EMRA was where CD8+ clones were enriched. The study covered only a couple of mild cases, and larger cohorts including severe cases with pre-infection samples were considered necessary.

The CDR1 and CDR2 encoded by the germline V gene are SGDLS and YYNGEE. Including the terminal cysteine and phenylalanine, the CDR3 comprises 15 residues. Only the CDR3 region is kept as DNA, spanning 45 bases read in frame from base 1. The V end loses 0 bases and the J end loses 2 bases, and a stretch of 9 bases separates them. Sequenced using an Illumina NovaSeq 6000. Using 5'RACE with constant-segment primers, TCRalpha and TCRbeta cDNA libraries were constructed, with sample barcodes and unique molecular identifiers added in the process. RNA was extracted from every sample with Trizol reagent. Library amplification was performed in two PCR steps, and a second sample barcode and Illumina TruSeq adapters were introduced in the second step. Sequencing of the libraries was done on an Illumina NovaSeq, producing 2 x 150 bp paired-end reads. The study's processing was this. The reads were demultiplexed and collapsed into UMI-guided consensus sequences using migec v1.2.7. With mixcr v2.1.11, UMI consensuses were aligned to TRA and TRB V and J templates and assembled into clonotypes. A clonotype was counted as expanded or contracted only if both edgeR and NoisET called the change significant, with noise models trained on biological replicates. For edgeR calls, the thresholds were a false discovery rate-adjusted p below 0.01 and a log2 fold-change of 1. As an exploratory analysis of dynamics, max-normalized trajectories of the 1000 most abundant clonotypes were examined with PCA combined with hierarchical clustering. Each responding clone was given a CD4 or CD8 phenotype based on the CD4+ and CD8+ repertoires, which had been sequenced separately. Using fastp at Q25 and MiXCR, TCRdb reprocessed the public reads and kept productive beta chains. When rows share a CDR3 protein, they turn into one entry using the most common DNA and genes. TCRdb's processing, not the authors' own work, is the source of the V and J calls. Recorded for this sample are a few hundred thousand distinct CDR3 sequences; 8% to 10% of them occurred a single time. Roughly 21% of the sample is in the top ten clones.

Ficoll-Paque density gradient centrifugation was the method used to isolate PBMCs. This clonotype came up a few times. This receptor's antigen is unknown. No qualities accompany the bases; no much larger clone lies one base away. The sequenced sample was PBMCs or a T cell subset sorted from them (not recorded which). Recombination connected TRBV9 to TRBJ2-1, with no confident D gene call. The clonotype originates from a man between 18 and 29 years old who had mild COVID-19 (a few samples of this study predate the infection). The sample titles of this study are shuffled in the database, so cell type and time point are left out; the donor was told from shared clones. The CDR3 sequence is CASSVVGTTYNEQFF. The sequenced DNA is TGTGCCAGCAGCGTAGTGGGTACAACCTACAATGAGCAGTTCTTC.